Below, one TCR beta chain is given with its context. This CDR3 has 16 amino acids. Germline assignment: CDR1 MDHEN and CDR2 SYDVKM. J lost 1 base, V lost 5 bases, and 9 bases had no gene match. This record belongs to a study of blood T cell repertoires in COVID-19. At the level of the study: Sample material is recorded as cDNA or gDNA derived from T cells, B-cell-depleted T cells, or PBMCs.

Using immunoSEQ multiplex PCR, the repertoire was profiled, and TCRdb retains in-frame clones only, with some absent. The sample carries approximately 210,000 clones, roughly 90% recorded once. This clonotype originated in a middle-aged man with active or convalescent COVID-19. The sequenced material came from peripheral blood. The chain joins TRBV28 to TRBJ2-3, with 7 nucleotides matching TRBD1. This chain's CDR3 is CASSHRLQGGTDTQYF. The CDR3, as DNA: TGTGCCAGCAGTCACCGACTGCAGGGGGGCACAGATACGCAGTATTTT.